A selection of T cell receptor beta chains follows, all from one sample in a study of T cell responses to AZD1222 COVID-19 vaccine. Some clones are missing from TCRdb's copy, which holds only in-frame ones; the method was immunoSEQ multiplex PCR. The sample yields about 150,000 clones, less than 95% seen once. The sequencing used peripheral blood, collected 28 days after the second AZD1222 dose. These receptors came from an adult who received the AZD1222 COVID-19 vaccine. Both conserved end residues are part of each CDR3. D genes are given only for firm matches. The size of a clone is reported for some rows only, either as once, few or many, or as a class for expanded clones.

V gene,clone size,J gene,D gene,CDR3 DNA,CDR3 protein
TRBV11-1,.,TRBJ1-6,TRBD1,TGTGCCAGCAGCTCCGGACAGGGAAGGCCCCTCCACTTT,CASSSGQGRPLHF
TRBV6-5,.,TRBJ2-5,.,TGTGCCAGCGTAAGAGAGACCCAGTACTTC,CASVRETQYF
TRBV11-1,once,TRBJ2-2,.,TGTGCCAGCAGCTTAGGACAGTTAAACACCGGGGAGCTGTTTTTT,CASSLGQLNTGELFF
TRBV6-4,.,TRBJ1-2,TRBD1,TGTGCCAGCAGTGACACTCCGGGACAGCAAACGGGTGGCTACACCTTC,CASSDTPGQQTGGYTF
TRBV9,.,TRBJ2-2,.,TGTGCCAGCAGCGTAGGAGGAAGTCAGAGCACCGGGGAGCTGTTTTTT,CASSVGGSQSTGELFF
TRBV2,.,TRBJ1-6,TRBD1,TGTGCCACCACCTCGACAGGGATAGATAATTCACCCCTCCACTTT,CATTSTGIDNSPLHF
TRBV28,.,TRBJ2-3,.,TGTGCCACGCATCTTAGGGATACGCAGTATTTT,CATHLRDTQYF
TRBV7-9,.,TRBJ2-2,TRBD1,TGTGCCAGCAGCTTAGGTTCTGAGACAGGGCCCCGCGGGGAGCTGTTTTTT,CASSLGSETGPRGELFF
TRBV7-3,.,TRBJ2-5,TRBD2,TGTGCCAGCAGCCCTAGCGGGAGCCGCGTAGTGGAGACCCAGTACTTC,CASSPSGSRVVETQYF
TRBV3-1/TRBV3-2,.,TRBJ2-3,.,TGTGCCAGCAACCTGGCGGGGAACACAGATACGCAGTATTTT,CASNLAGNTDTQYF
TRBV7-2,.,TRBJ1-3,TRBD1,TGTGCCAGCAGCTTCGAGACAGGGACTGGAAACACCATATATTTT,CASSFETGTGNTIYF
TRBV24-1,.,TRBJ2-7,.,TGTGCCACCATCCTCGGGGACCACGAGCAGTACTTC,CATILGDHEQYF
TRBV5-1,.,TRBJ2-7,.,TGCGCCAGCAGCTTGGAACGCGGGATCTCCTACGAGCAGTACTTC,CASSLERGISYEQYF
TRBV28,.,TRBJ1-2,.,TGTGCCAGCAGGGAGCATACGGGCCCTTTCTCTGGCTACACCTTC,CASREHTGPFSGYTF
TRBV28,.,TRBJ2-7,TRBD1,TGTGCCAGCAGTCAGCCGGGACAGTCCTACGAGCAGTACTTC,CASSQPGQSYEQYF
TRBV30,.,TRBJ1-2,.,TGTGCCGGCCCCCGTAGGCCCTATGGCTACACCTTC,CAGPRRPYGYTF
TRBV18,.,TRBJ1-5,TRBD1,TGTGCCAGCTCGCCGCAGGGGGCCGGTCAGCCCCAGCATTTT,CASSPQGAGQPQHF
TRBV5-5,.,TRBJ2-7,TRBD1,TGTGCCAGCAGCGTGGACAGGGTGGGTCCGCAGTACTTC,CASSVDRVGPQYF
TRBV3-1/TRBV3-2,few,TRBJ1-2,TRBD1,TGTGCCAGCAGCCAAGAGGGAAGACAGGGTCTTGGCTACACCTTC,CASSQEGRQGLGYTF
TRBV6-5,.,TRBJ2-5,TRBD2,TGTGCCAGCAGTTACTCGACGGGGACTAGCGGAGAGACCCAGTACTTC,CASSYSTGTSGETQYF
TRBV19,.,TRBJ2-3,TRBD2,TGTGCCAGTAGGAAGTACGGGACTAGCTCAGGCACAGATACGCAGTATTTT,CASRKYGTSSGTDTQYF
TRBV7-2,.,TRBJ1-1,.,TGTGCCAGCAGCTTCACACAGGTGAACACTGAAGCTTTCTTT,CASSFTQVNTEAFF
TRBV6-4,.,TRBJ2-3,.,TGTGCCAGCAGGTCTACCGGGACTCAAAAACTCCAATCTAGCACAGATACGCAGTATTTT,CASRSTGTQKLQSSTDTQYF